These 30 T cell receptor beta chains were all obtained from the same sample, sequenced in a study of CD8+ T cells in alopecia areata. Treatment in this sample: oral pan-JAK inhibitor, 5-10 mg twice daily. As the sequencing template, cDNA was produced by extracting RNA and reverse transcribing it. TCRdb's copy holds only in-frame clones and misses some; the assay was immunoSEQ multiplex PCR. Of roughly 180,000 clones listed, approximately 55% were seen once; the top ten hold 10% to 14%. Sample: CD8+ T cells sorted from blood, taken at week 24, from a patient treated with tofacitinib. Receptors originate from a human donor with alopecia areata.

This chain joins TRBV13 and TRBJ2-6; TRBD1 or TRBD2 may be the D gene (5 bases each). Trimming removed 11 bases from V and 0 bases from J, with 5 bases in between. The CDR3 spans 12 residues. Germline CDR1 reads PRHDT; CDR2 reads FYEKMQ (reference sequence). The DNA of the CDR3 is TGTGCCGGGGGCTCTGGGGCCAACGTCCTGACTTTC. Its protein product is CAGGSGANVLTF.

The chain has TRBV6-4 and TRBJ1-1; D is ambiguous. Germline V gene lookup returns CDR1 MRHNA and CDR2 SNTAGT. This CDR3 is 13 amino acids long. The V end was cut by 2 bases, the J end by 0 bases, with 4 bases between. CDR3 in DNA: TGTGCCAGCAGTGACACTCTGAACACTGAAGCTTTCTTT. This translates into CASSDTLNTEAFF.

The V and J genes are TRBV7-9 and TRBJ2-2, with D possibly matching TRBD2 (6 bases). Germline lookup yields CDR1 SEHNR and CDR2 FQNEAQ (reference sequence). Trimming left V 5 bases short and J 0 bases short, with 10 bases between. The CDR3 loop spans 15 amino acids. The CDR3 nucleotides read TGTGCCAGCAGCCCCGGGACTGCGAACACCGGGGAGCTGTTTTTT. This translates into CASSPGTANTGELFF.

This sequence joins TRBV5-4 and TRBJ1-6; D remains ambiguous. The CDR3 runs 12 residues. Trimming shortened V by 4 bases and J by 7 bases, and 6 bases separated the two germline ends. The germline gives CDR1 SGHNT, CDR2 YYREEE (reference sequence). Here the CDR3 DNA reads TGTGCCAGCAGCCTCTTAAATTCACCCCTCCACTTT. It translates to CASSLLNSPLHF.

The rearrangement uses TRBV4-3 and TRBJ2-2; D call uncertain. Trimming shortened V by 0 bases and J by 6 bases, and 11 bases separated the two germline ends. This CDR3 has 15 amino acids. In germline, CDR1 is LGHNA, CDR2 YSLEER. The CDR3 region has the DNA TGCGCCAGCAGCCAAGATTCGGCAGGCGCCGGGGAGCTGTTTTTT. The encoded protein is CASSQDSAGAGELFF.

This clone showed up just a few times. CDR3 coding DNA: TGTGCCAGCAGCTTGGGGGCAGGGCAGCCCCAGCATTTT. Protein product: CASSLGAGQPQHF. V and J are TRBV13 and TRBJ1-5; D is possibly TRBD1 (6 bases). Trimming took 3 bases from V and 7 from J, leaving 10 bases between them. Germline CDR1 PRHDT, CDR2 FYEKMQ (reference sequence). CDR3 length: 13 residues.

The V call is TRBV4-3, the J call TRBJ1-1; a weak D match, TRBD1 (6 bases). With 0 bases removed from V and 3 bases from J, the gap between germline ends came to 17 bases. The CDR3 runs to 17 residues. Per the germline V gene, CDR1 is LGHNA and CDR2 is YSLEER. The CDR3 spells CASSQDRLGSGDTEAFF. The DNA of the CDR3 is TGCGCCAGCAGCCAAGACCGACTCGGCTCAGGGGACACTGAAGCTTTCTTT.

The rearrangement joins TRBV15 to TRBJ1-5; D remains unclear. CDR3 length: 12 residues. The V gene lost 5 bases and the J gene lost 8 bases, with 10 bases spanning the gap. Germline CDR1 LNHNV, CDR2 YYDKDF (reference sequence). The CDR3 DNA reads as TGTGCCACCAGCTCCCCTGGGGAGCCCCAGCATTTT. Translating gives CATSSPGEPQHF.

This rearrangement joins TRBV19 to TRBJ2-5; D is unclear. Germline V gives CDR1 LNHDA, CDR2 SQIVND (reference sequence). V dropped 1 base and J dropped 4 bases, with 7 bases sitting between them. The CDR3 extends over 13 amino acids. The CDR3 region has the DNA TGTGCCAGTAGTATAGCCCCAGGAGAGACCCAGTACTTC. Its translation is CASSIAPGETQYF.

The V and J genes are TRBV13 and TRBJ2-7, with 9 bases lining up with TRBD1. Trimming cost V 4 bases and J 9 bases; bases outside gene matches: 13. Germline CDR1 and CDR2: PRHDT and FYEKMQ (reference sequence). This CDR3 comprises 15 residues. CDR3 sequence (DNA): TGTGCCAGCAGCTCAAGAGGACAGGGGAGAGGTAGGCAGTACTTC. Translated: CASSSRGQGRGRQYF.

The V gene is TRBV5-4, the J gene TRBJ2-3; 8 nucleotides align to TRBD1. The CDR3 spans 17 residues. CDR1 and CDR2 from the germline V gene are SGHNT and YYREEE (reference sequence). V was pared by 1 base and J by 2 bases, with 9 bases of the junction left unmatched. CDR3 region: CASSLPRDRQNTDTQYF. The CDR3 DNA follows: TGTGCCAGCAGCTTGCCCCGGGACAGGCAGAACACAGATACGCAGTATTTT.

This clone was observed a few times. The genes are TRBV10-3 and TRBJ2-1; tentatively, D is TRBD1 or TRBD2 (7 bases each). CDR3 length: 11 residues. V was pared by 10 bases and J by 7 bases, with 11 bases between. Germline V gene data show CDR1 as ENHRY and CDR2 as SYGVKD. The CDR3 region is CATGGGNEQFF. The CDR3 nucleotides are TGTGCCACAGGGGGGGGGAATGAGCAGTTCTTC.

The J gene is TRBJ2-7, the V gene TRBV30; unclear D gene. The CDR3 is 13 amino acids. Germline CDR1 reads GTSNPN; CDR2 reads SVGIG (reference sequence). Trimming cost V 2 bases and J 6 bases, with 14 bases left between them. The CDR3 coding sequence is TGTGCCTGGAGTTTGAATCGTAAGGTCGAGCAGTACTTC. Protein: CAWSLNRKVEQYF.

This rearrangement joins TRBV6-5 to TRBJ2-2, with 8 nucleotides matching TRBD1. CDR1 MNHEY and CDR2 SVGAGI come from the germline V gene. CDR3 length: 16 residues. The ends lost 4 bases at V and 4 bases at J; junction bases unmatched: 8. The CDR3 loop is CASSSDRGWGTGELFF. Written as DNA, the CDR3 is TGTGCCAGCAGTTCAGACAGGGGATGGGGCACCGGGGAGCTGTTTTTT.

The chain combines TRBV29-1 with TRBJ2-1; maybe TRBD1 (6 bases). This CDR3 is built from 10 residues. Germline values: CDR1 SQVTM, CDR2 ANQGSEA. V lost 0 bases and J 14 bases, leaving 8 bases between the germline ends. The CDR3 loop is CSVEEQGKFF. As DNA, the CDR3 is TGCAGCGTTGAAGAACAGGGAAAGTTCTTC.

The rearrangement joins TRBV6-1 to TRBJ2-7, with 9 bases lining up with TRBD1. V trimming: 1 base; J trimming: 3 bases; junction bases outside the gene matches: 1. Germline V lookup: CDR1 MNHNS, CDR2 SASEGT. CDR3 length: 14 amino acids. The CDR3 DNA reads TGTGCCAGCAGTGAAGTGGGACAGGGCTACGAGCAGTACTTC. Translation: CASSEVGQGYEQYF.

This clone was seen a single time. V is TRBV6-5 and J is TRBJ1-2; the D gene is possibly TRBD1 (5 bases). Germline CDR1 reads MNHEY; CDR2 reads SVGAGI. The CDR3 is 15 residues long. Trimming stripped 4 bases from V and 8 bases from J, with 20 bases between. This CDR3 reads CASSSVTENVGGYTF. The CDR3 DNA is TGTGCCAGCAGTTCTGTGACAGAGAACGTTGGAGGCTACACCTTC.

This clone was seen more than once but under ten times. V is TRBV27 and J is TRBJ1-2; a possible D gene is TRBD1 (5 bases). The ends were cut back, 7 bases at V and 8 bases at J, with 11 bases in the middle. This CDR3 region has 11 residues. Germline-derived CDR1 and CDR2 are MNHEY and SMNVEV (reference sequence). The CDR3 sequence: CASTSGFGYTF. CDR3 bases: TGTGCCAGCACGTCAGGGTTCGGCTACACCTTC.

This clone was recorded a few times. The chain's CDR3 is CASSRYEGNQPQHF. In nucleotides, the CDR3 is TGTGCCAGCAGCAGATATGAGGGCAATCAGCCCCAGCATTTT. The V and J genes are TRBV7-2 and TRBJ1-5; the D is unclear. CDR3 size: 14 residues. The germline gives CDR1 SGHTA, CDR2 FQGNSA. V shed 5 bases and J shed 2 bases, with 10 bases lying between them.

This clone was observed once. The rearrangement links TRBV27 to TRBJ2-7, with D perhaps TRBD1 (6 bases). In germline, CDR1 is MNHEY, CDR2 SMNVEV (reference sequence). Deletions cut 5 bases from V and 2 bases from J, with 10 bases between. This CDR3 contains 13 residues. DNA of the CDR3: TGTGCCAGCAGTGTACAGGGAACCTACGAGCAGTACTTC. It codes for CASSVQGTYEQYF.

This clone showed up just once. The CDR3 DNA sequence: TGTGCCAGCACCTCTAGTGGGACAGTGTACGAGCAGTACTTC. Its translation is CASTSSGTVYEQYF. The chain couples TRBV2 to TRBJ2-7; 7 nucleotides align to TRBD1. V was pared by 7 bases and J by 4 bases, with 10 bases of the junction left unmatched. Germline values: CDR1 SNHLY, CDR2 FYNNEI. The CDR3 sequence is 14 residues long. Based on the CDR3 plus reference TRBV2 and TRBJ2-7, the full variable domain is EPEVTQTPSHQVTQMGQEVILRCVPISNHLYFYWYRQILGQKVEFLVSFYNNEISEKSEIFDDQFSVERPDGSNFTLKIRSTKLEDSAMYFCASTSSGTVYEQYFGPGTRLTVT.

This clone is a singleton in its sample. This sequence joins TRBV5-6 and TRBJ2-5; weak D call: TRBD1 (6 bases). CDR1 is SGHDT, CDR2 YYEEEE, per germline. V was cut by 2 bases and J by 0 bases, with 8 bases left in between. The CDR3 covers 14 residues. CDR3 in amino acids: CASSFRGYQETQYF. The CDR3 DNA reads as TGTGCCAGCAGCTTTAGGGGGTACCAAGAGACCCAGTACTTC.

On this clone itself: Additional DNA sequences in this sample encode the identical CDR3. The CDR3 bases are TGTGCCAGCAGCGTAGCAGGGGGCGGCACTGAAGCTTTCTTT. This translates into CASSVAGGGTEAFF. The rearrangement links TRBV9 to TRBJ1-1; 8 bases map to TRBD1. V was clipped by 0 bases and J by 4 bases; unmatched bases: 2. The CDR3 extends over 14 amino acids. Germline V gene lookup returns CDR1 SGDLS and CDR2 YYNGEE.

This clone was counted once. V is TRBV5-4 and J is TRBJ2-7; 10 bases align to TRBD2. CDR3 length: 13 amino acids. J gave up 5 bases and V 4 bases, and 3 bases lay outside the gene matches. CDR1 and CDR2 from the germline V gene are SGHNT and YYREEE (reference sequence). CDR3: CASSPGTSDEQYF. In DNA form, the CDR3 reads TGTGCCAGCAGCCCCGGGACTAGCGACGAGCAGTACTTC.

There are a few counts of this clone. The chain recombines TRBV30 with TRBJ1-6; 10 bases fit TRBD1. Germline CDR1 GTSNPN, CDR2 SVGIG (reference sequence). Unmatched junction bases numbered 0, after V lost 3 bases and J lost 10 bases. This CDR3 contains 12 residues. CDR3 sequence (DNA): TGTGCCTGGAGGGACAGGGGGTCACCCCTCCACTTT. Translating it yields CAWRDRGSPLHF.

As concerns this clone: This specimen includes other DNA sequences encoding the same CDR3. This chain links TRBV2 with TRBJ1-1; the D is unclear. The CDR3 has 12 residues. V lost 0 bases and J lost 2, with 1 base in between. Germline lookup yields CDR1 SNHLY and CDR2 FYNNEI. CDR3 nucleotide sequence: TGTGCCAGCAGTGAAGCAAACACTGAAGCTTTCTTT. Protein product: CASSEANTEAFF.

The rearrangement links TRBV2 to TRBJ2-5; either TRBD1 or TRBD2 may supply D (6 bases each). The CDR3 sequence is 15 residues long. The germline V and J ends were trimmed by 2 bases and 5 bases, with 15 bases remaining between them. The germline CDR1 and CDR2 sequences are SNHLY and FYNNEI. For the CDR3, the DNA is TGTGCCAGCAGTGAACTGGGGGGCCCAGTGGAGACCCAGTACTTC. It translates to CASSELGGPVETQYF. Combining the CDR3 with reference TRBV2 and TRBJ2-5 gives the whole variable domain EPEVTQTPSHQVTQMGQEVILRCVPISNHLYFYWYRQILGQKVEFLVSFYNNEISEKSEIFDDQFSVERPDGSNFTLKIRSTKLEDSAMYFCASSELGGPVETQYFGPGTRLLVL.

The CDR3 region is CASNQPMGGPGYNEQFF. The CDR3 DNA reads TGTGCCAGTAACCAACCCATGGGGGGGCCTGGATACAATGAGCAGTTCTTC. The V and J genes are TRBV19 and TRBJ2-1; D is perhaps TRBD2 (7 bases). The CDR3 covers 17 residues. The germline V and J ends were trimmed by 7 bases and 4 bases, with 23 bases remaining between them. Germline CDR1 is LNHDA and CDR2 is SQIVND (reference sequence).

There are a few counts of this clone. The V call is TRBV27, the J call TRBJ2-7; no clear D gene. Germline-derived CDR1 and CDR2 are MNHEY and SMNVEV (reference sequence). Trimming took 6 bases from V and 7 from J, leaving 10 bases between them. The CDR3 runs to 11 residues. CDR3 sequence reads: CASSDPPEQYF. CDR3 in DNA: TGTGCCAGCAGCGACCCCCCTGAGCAGTACTTC.

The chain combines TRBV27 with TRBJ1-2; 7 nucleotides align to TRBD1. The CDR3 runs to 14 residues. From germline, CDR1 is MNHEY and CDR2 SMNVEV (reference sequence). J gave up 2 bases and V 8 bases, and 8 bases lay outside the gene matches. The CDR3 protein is CASGRTGPNYGYTF. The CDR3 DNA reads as TGTGCCAGCGGCCGGACAGGCCCCAACTATGGCTACACCTTC.